The text below deals with one T cell receptor (beta chain). As yet, its antigen is unknown. Looked up from germline, CDR1 is SGHTA and CDR2 is FQGNSA. The V gene lost 2 bases and the J gene lost 7 bases, with 9 bases spanning the gap. The CDR3 runs to 13 residues. The data were taken from a study of cytotoxic CD8 clonotypes in ibrutinib-treated CLL. Overall study results and limits: Baseline levels were approached again at progression, after clonality had risen at ibrutinib response.

Libraries were prepared by immunoSEQ multiplex PCR; TCRdb keeps only in-frame clonotypes and omits some of them. The sample yields some 350,000 clones, approximately 67% seen once. The origin of this receptor is a human donor with chronic lymphocytic leukemia. Sample: PBMCs, taken after 36 months of ibrutinib treatment. The chain carries TRBV7-2 and TRBJ1-5, with D hard to call. The CDR3 DNA follows: TGTGCCAGCAGCTTAAGGGTCCAGCAGCCCCAGCATTTT. The encoded protein is CASSLRVQQPQHF.